One and the same sample provided the 3 T cell receptor beta chains below, sequenced in a study of beta chain features in type 1 diabetes. General study findings and limits: Type 1 diabetes patients had TCRB CDR3s that were shorter (moderately but significantly so) in all four CD4+ subsets.

The entirety of the isolated RNA underwent reverse transcription, so expressed TCRB transcripts were sequenced. The method was immunoSEQ multiplex PCR; TCRdb's version includes in-frame clones alone and lacks a portion of them. The sample records under 50,000 clones, 66% being singletons. Which antigens these TCRs recognize remains unknown. The sample comprised Tregs from blood. These receptors were obtained from a woman aged 18-29 years with type 1 diabetes.

The V gene is TRBV7-2, the J gene TRBJ1-2; TRBD1 agrees at 8 bases. The J segment lost 0 bases and the V segment lost 5 bases, leaving 5 bases of the junction unmatched. CDR3 size: 15 residues. In germline, CDR1 is SGHTA, CDR2 FQGNSA. CDR3 sequence reads: CASSPWTGTNYGYTF. In DNA, the CDR3 is TGTGCCAGCAGCCCATGGACAGGGACTAACTATGGCTACACCTTC.

CDR3 protein: CASSGTLETQYF. The CDR3 coding sequence is TGTGCCAGCAGTGGGACTCTAGAGACCCAGTACTTC. V and J are TRBV2 and TRBJ2-5, with D maybe TRBD2 (5 bases). The V end was cut by 4 bases, the J end by 4 bases, with 7 bases between. Per the germline V gene, CDR1 is SNHLY and CDR2 is FYNNEI. This CDR3 is 12 amino acids long.

The CDR3 bases are TGTGCCATCACGGGGGGTTCGACAGATACGCAGTATTTT. This encodes CAITGGSTDTQYF. The V call is TRBV10-3, the J call TRBJ2-3; TRBD2 matches at 7 bases. Per the germline V gene, CDR1 is ENHRY and CDR2 is SYGVKD. J lost 3 bases, V lost 7 bases, and 4 bases had no gene match. The CDR3 is made up of 13 amino acids.